Listed here are 7 T cell receptor beta chains from one sample, sequenced in a study of response to subunit inactivated influenza vaccine. TCRdb re-derived calls from the RT-PCR reads in MiXCR, one entry per CDR3 protein. The table includes over 800,000 distinct CDR3 sequences, 21% detected once. This sample comprised PBMCs from blood, obtained around 5 days after vaccination. The receptors stem from a man aged 45 to 65 who received an inactivated influenza vaccine.

The chain uses TRBV4-3 and TRBJ2-1, with 9 bases aligning to TRBD2. The CDR3 sequence is 15 residues long. J was trimmed by 5 bases and V by 2 bases; bases with no gene match: 4. Germline CDR1 reads LGHNA; CDR2 reads YSLEER. As DNA, the CDR3 is TGCGCCAGCAGCCAACAAGCGGGGGGCCACAATGAGCAGTTCTTC. This gives the protein CASSQQAGGHNEQFF.

The rearrangement links TRBV9 to TRBJ2-5; maybe TRBD2 (7 bases). The CDR3 is made up of 16 amino acids. CDR1 is SGDLS and CDR2 is YYNGEE in the germline V gene. Trimming left V 7 bases short and J 1 base short, with 20 bases between. CDR3 sequence (DNA): TGTGCCAGCGGGCGGGGGCCAGATCCAAGCCAAGAGACCCAGTACTTC. Amino acid sequence: CASGRGPDPSQETQYF.

This clonotype was counted only a few times. The chain couples TRBV6-5 to TRBJ2-7; unclear D gene. This CDR3 spans 11 amino acids. Germline CDR1 and CDR2: MNHEY and SVGAGI. Trimming pared 8 bases from V and 5 bases from J, leaving 10 bases between. CDR3 in DNA: TGTGCCAGCTCGAGGCGTGACGAGCAGTACTTC. It specifies CASSRRDEQYF.

This clonotype was counted between two and nine times. The chain recombines TRBV4-1 with TRBJ1-5; D not resolved. CDR3 length equals 15 residues. Between the trimmed V and J ends, which lost 1 base and 3 bases, there was a span of 10 bases. From germline, CDR1 is MGHRA and CDR2 YSYEKL. The CDR3 spells CASSQVTVDNQPQHF. As DNA, the CDR3 is TGCGCCAGCAGCCAAGTTACAGTGGACAATCAGCCCCAGCATTTT.

This clonotype has only a few counts. V and J are TRBV12-3 or TRBV12-4 and TRBJ2-1; D is ambiguous. Trimming cost V 6 bases and J 6 bases, with 6 bases left between them. The CDR3 covers 11 residues. The CDR3 nucleotides are TGTGCCAGCAGGAGTTTCAATGAGCAGTTCTTC. Its translation is CASRSFNEQFF.

The chain links TRBV6-5 to TRBJ1-6, with D perhaps TRBD1 (6 bases). CDR3 length equals 14 residues. Germline V gene data show CDR1 as MNHEY and CDR2 as SVGAGI. V was cut by 2 bases and J by 7 bases, with 9 bases left in between. As DNA, the CDR3 is TGTGCCAGCAGTTACAATCAGGGGAATTCACCCCTCCACTTT. It codes for CASSYNQGNSPLHF.

V is TRBV20-1 and J is TRBJ2-1; no definite D call. The CDR3 extends over 12 amino acids. Germline V gene data show CDR1 as DFQATT and CDR2 as SNEGSKA (reference sequence). Trimming cost V 6 bases and J 9 bases, with 15 bases left between them. The CDR3 nucleotides read TGCAGTGCAAGTCAAAGACTGCGTGAGCAGTTCTTC. It translates to CSASQRLREQFF.